The 21 T cell receptor beta chains given below trace back to one sample, sequenced in a study of beta chain features in type 1 diabetes. Notes on the study in general: Moderate but significant shortening of TCRB CDR3s was recorded in all four CD4+ subsets from Type 1 diabetes patients.

Isolated RNA was reverse transcribed in full, so expressed TCRB transcripts were sequenced. The data were produced by immunoSEQ multiplex PCR, yet TCRdb's version contains in-frame clones alone and is incomplete. The sample holds about 700,000 clones, 13% seen once. These TCRs are of unknown antigen specificity. The sequencing sample was made of naive CD4+ T cells from blood. The receptor source for this set is a man aged 18 to 29 with type 1 diabetes.

This clone was detected only a few times. The chain combines TRBV11-2 with TRBJ2-1; D gene ambiguous. CDR3 length equals 15 residues. V was trimmed by 0 bases and J by 0 bases, leaving 6 bases between them. The V gene's germline CDR1 is SGHAT and CDR2 FQNNGV. CDR3 nucleotide sequence: TGTGCCAGCAGCTTAGACAGAGACTCCTACAATGAGCAGTTCTTC. Translated, it gives CASSLDRDSYNEQFF.

This chain uses TRBV30 with TRBJ1-5, with a tentative D call TRBD1 (5 bases). The length of the CDR3 is 15 residues. Trimming took off 2 bases at V and 3 bases at J, with 14 bases between the two ends. CDR1 is GTSNPN, CDR2 SVGIG, per germline (reference sequence). The CDR3 sequence is CAWSTPQGVNQPQHF. The CDR3 DNA reads TGTGCCTGGAGTACTCCCCAGGGTGTCAATCAGCCCCAGCATTTT.

This clone appeared a few times. An end of the junction differs from the germline gene, which may be a read error. The chain uses TRBV7-7 and TRBJ1-2, with 7 bases aligning to TRBD1. In germline, CDR1 is SSHAT, CDR2 FNYEAQ (reference sequence). The CDR3 extends over 13 amino acids. CDR3 amino acids: CASSQDRADGYTF. The CDR3 DNA reads TGTGCTAGCAGCCAAGACAGGGCTGATGGCTACACCTTC.

This clone has a handful of counts. The chain couples TRBV29-1 to TRBJ2-3; 9 nucleotides agree with TRBD1. The CDR3 has 14 residues. Trimming at V came to 4 bases and at J to 4 bases, leaving 6 bases not matched to a gene. Germline V CDR1 and CDR2: SQVTM, ANQGSEA. CDR3 coding DNA: TGCAGCGTTGTCCGGGACAGGGCCCCAGATACGCAGTATTTT. Its protein product is CSVVRDRAPDTQYF.

There are a few counts of this clone. The V call is TRBV15, the J call TRBJ2-5; D may be TRBD1 or TRBD2 (5 bases each). Trimming took 1 base from V and 0 from J, leaving 9 bases between them. CDR3 length equals 15 residues. Germline V gene sequence: CDR1 LNHNV, CDR2 YYDKDF (reference sequence). CDR3 loop: CATSRGGEYQETQYF. The CDR3 DNA follows: TGTGCCACCAGCAGAGGAGGGGAATACCAAGAGACCCAGTACTTC.

Turning to this clone: Other DNA sequences in this sample translate to the same CDR3. The genes are TRBV6-5 and TRBJ1-1; D perhaps matches TRBD1 (6 bases). CDR1 is MNHEY and CDR2 is SVGAGI in the germline V gene. The CDR3 length is 14 residues. Trimming cost V 3 bases and J 0 bases, with 8 bases left between them. The CDR3 DNA sequence: TGTGCCAGCAGTTATGGACAGATGAACACTGAAGCTTTCTTT. This encodes CASSYGQMNTEAFF.

This clone was picked up a small number of times. CDR3: CASSLGAGGSPLHF. CDR3 coding DNA: TGTGCCAGCAGCTTAGGGGCAGGGGGGTCACCCCTCCACTTT. This rearrangement joins TRBV7-6 to TRBJ1-6; 7 nucleotides agree with TRBD1. The CDR3 sequence is 14 residues long. V shed 1 base and J 10 bases; nucleotides not matched to a gene: 4. Germline CDR1 reads SGHVS; CDR2 reads FNYEAQ.

The V call is TRBV11-2, the J call TRBJ2-1; the D is unclear. CDR1 is SGHAT and CDR2 is FQNNGV in the germline V gene. The CDR3 length is 14 residues. V was pared by 2 bases and J by 5 bases, with 10 bases between. Here the CDR3 DNA reads TGTGCCAGCAGCTTATTGCCTATGAACAATGAGCAGTTCTTC. This codes for CASSLLPMNNEQFF. The full variable domain, its missing parts supplied by reference TRBV11-2 and TRBJ2-1, is EAGVAQSPRYKIIEKRQSVAFWCNPISGHATLYWYQQILGQGPKLLIQFQNNGVVDDSQLPKDRFSAERLKGVDSTLKIQPAKLEDSAVYLCASSLLPMNNEQFFGPGTRLTVL.

This clone was seen a handful of times. This chain joins TRBV6-6 and TRBJ1-1, with D possibly TRBD1 on 6 matching bases. Germline CDR1 is MNHNY and CDR2 is SVGAGI (reference sequence). V lost 6 bases to trimming and J lost 4 bases, with 15 bases between them. CDR3 length equals 14 residues. The CDR3 region is CASRQGIGSTEAFF. The DNA of the CDR3 is TGTGCCAGCAGACAGGGTATCGGTTCCACTGAAGCTTTCTTT.

The chain has TRBV9 and TRBJ2-1; D is possibly TRBD1 (5 bases). The CDR3 extends over 15 amino acids. V lost 4 bases to trimming and J lost 8 bases, with 19 bases between them. Germline lookup yields CDR1 SGDLS and CDR2 YYNGEE. This CDR3 is CASSSSHGAPHEQFF. CDR3 in DNA: TGTGCCAGCAGCTCATCTCATGGGGCCCCACATGAGCAGTTCTTC.

The J gene is TRBJ1-2, the V gene TRBV28; D is unresolved. The germline CDR1 and CDR2 sequences are MDHEN and SYDVKM. V shed 4 bases and J shed 3 bases, with 6 bases lying between them. This CDR3 is built from 12 residues. CDR3 amino acids: CASSSTDYGYTF. CDR3 DNA: TGTGCCAGCAGTTCCACGGACTATGGCTACACCTTC.

The chain carries TRBV29-1 and TRBJ2-7; D is uncertain. Trimming stripped 5 bases from V and 2 bases from J, with 13 bases between. CDR3 length: 13 amino acids. Germline CDR1 reads SQVTM; CDR2 reads ANQGSEA. The CDR3 protein is CSVRTQVAYEQYF. The CDR3 DNA sequence: TGCAGCGTTCGAACCCAGGTAGCCTACGAGCAGTACTTC.

The V and J genes are TRBV14 and TRBJ2-7; tentatively, D is TRBD2 (7 bases). Per the germline V gene, CDR1 is SGHDN and CDR2 is FVKESK. V shed 4 bases and J shed 4 bases, with 20 bases lying between them. This CDR3 is built from 16 residues. The CDR3 sequence is CASSRTAGEGRYEQYF. In DNA, the CDR3 is TGTGCCAGCAGCCGGACAGCCGGGGAGGGAAGGTACGAGCAGTACTTC.

V and J are TRBV14 and TRBJ1-1, with unresolved D. The CDR3 extends over 15 amino acids. Trimming left V 1 base short and J 4 bases short, with 13 bases between. CDR1 and CDR2 from the germline V gene are SGHDN and FVKESK. CDR3 residues: CASSQGVSWGTEAFF. CDR3 DNA sequence: TGTGCCAGCAGCCAAGGGGTCTCCTGGGGCACTGAAGCTTTCTTT.

This chain uses TRBV7-3 with TRBJ2-6; 8 nucleotides agree with TRBD1. Germline V gene sequence: CDR1 SGHTA, CDR2 FQGTGA. Trimming took 4 bases from V and 0 from J; bases not matched to a gene: 5. The CDR3 sequence is 17 residues long. The CDR3 DNA sequence: TGTGCCAGCAGCTCCCGGGACAGGAGCTCTGGGGCCAACGTCCTGACTTTC. It translates to CASSSRDRSSGANVLTF.

This sequence joins TRBV29-1 and TRBJ1-3; TRBD1 matches 10 bases. Trimming took 8 bases from V and 3 from J; bases not matched to a gene: 4. The V gene's germline CDR1 is SQVTM and CDR2 ANQGSEA. The CDR3 consists of 13 residues. The CDR3 protein is CSTGTGDGNTIYF. As DNA, the CDR3 is TGCAGCACCGGGACAGGGGATGGAAACACCATATATTTT.

This chain uses TRBV28 with TRBJ2-7, with D tentatively TRBD2 (7 bases). There are 14 residues in the CDR3. Deletions cut 8 bases from V and 4 bases from J, with 18 bases between. Per the germline V gene, CDR1 is MDHEN and CDR2 is SYDVKM. In DNA, the CDR3 is TGTGCCAGCCGGGGGGCAGATTGGGCTTACGAGCAGTACTTC. Amino acids: CASRGADWAYEQYF.

In this sample, this clone turned up a few times. This sequence joins TRBV27 and TRBJ2-5; D not resolved. Germline V gene sequence: CDR1 MNHEY, CDR2 SMNVEV (reference sequence). V lost 4 bases, J lost 2 bases, and 11 bases lay in between. The CDR3 covers 14 residues. CDR3 DNA sequence: TGTGCCAGCAGTTCCCCCCCGGAACAAGAGACCCAGTACTTC. Its protein product is CASSSPPEQETQYF.

This clone was recorded a few times. CDR3 residues: CASTLGVLAPYEQYF. The CDR3 bases are TGTGCCAGCACCCTTGGGGTCCTAGCACCCTACGAGCAGTACTTC. J is TRBJ2-7 and V is TRBV7-2, with D perhaps TRBD2 (5 bases). Germline CDR1 and CDR2: SGHTA and FQGNSA. Trimming took 7 bases from V and 2 from J, leaving 18 bases between them. The length of the CDR3 is 15 residues.

In this sample, this clone turned up a few times. This sequence joins TRBV4-1 and TRBJ1-2; D remains ambiguous. The CDR3 length is 17 residues. The V and J ends lost 1 base and 1 base respectively, with 16 bases between them. Germline V CDR1 and CDR2: MGHRA, YSYEKL. The CDR3 DNA reads as TGCGCCAGCAGCCAAGCTCTTTCCGGCGTCGTTAACTATGGCTACACCTTC. Amino acid sequence: CASSQALSGVVNYGYTF.

This clone was picked up a small number of times. J is TRBJ2-3 and V is TRBV7-8, with 9 bases identical to TRBD1. J lost 4 bases, V lost 5 bases, and 13 bases had no gene match. The CDR3 totals 17 residues. Germline V gives CDR1 SGHVS, CDR2 FQNEAQ. CDR3 residues: CASSPGPYRGRSDTQYF. CDR3 nucleotides: TGTGCCAGCAGCCCAGGGCCGTACAGGGGGCGGTCAGATACGCAGTATTTT.